Sequencing of this TCR beta chain was carried out in a study of blood T cell repertoires in COVID-19. Across the whole study: Italy, Spain and the United States were the sources of the convalescent and acute COVID-19 samples. Nucleic acid was either cDNA or gDNA, and it came from T cells, B-cell-depleted T cells, or PBMCs.

How the authors handled the data: Reference gene primer amplification gave nucleated cell count estimates. Only in-frame clones appear in the TCRdb table, and some are missing; sequencing was by immunoSEQ multiplex PCR. D and trimming come from the DNA, and the V and J calls and clone size come from that table. The sample has about 72,000 clones; 90% are singletons. The CDR3 is made up of 15 amino acids. V shed 3 bases and J shed 5 bases, with 13 bases lying between them. CDR1 and CDR2 (germline): SNHLY, FYNNEI. This clonotype originated in a human donor in a cohort sampled during active COVID-19. V is TRBV2 and J is TRBJ2-2, with D unresolved. The sequenced sample consisted of peripheral blood. CDR3 DNA sequence: TGTGCCAGCAGTGACGTCCCATCGAGGACCGGGGAGCTGTTTTTT. Its translation: CASSDVPSRTGELFF.